This TCR beta chain was found in a study of T cell changes during pregnancy in multiple sclerosis. Germline V lookup: CDR1 MNHEY, CDR2 SMNVEV (reference sequence). The length of the CDR3 is 15 residues. Clones were sequenced by immunoSEQ multiplex PCR, and TCRdb holds only the in-frame ones, with some missing. Of about 22,000 clones detected, about 90% appear once; the ten largest clones hold around 0.67%. This chain links TRBV27 with TRBJ2-5; 8 bases fit TRBD2. Judging by the DNA end, TRBJ2-7 fits better; the J call may be wrong. Sequencing was performed on CD4+ T cells from peripheral blood mononuclear cells, taken in the third trimester of pregnancy. The origin of this receptor is a female donor in good health, enrolled as a control in a pregnancy study. CDR3 DNA sequence: TGTGCCAGCAGTTCCCGACTAGCGAACCTCTACGAGCAGTACTTC. Its translation is CASSSRLANLYEQYF.